This TCR beta chain came from a study of CD8 T cells in ankylosing spondylitis. This clonotype was seen a handful of times. What it binds is unknown. Overall study results and limits: Reportedly, matched ankylosing spondylitis synovial fluid was significantly enriched for disease-linked clones.

This CDR3 region has 16 residues. Unmatched junction bases numbered 11, after V lost 1 base and J lost 6 bases. Germline V gives CDR1 SEHNR, CDR2 FQNEAQ (reference sequence). TCRdb re-derived calls from the 5' RACE reads in MiXCR, one entry per CDR3 protein. The sample consists of 190,000 or so distinct CDR3 sequences, 9.5% to 15% of them appearing once. The origin of this receptor is a male donor with ankylosing spondylitis or in good health (not recorded which). Sequencing was performed on blood, either unsorted or a sorted T cell fraction (not recorded which). The chain joins TRBV7-9 to TRBJ2-7; 8 bases map to TRBD1. This CDR3 is CASSLGFGQGPLEQYF. In DNA, the CDR3 is TGTGCCAGCAGCTTAGGTTTCGGACAGGGACCCCTCGAGCAGTACTTC. The variable domain in full, with the rest retrieved from reference TRBV7-9 and TRBJ2-7, is DTGVSQNPRHKITKRGQNVTFRCDPISEHNRLYWYRQTLGQGPEFLTYFQNEAQLEKSRLLSDRFSAERPKGSFSTLEIQRTEQGDSAMYLCASSLGFGQGPLEQYFGPGTRLTVT.